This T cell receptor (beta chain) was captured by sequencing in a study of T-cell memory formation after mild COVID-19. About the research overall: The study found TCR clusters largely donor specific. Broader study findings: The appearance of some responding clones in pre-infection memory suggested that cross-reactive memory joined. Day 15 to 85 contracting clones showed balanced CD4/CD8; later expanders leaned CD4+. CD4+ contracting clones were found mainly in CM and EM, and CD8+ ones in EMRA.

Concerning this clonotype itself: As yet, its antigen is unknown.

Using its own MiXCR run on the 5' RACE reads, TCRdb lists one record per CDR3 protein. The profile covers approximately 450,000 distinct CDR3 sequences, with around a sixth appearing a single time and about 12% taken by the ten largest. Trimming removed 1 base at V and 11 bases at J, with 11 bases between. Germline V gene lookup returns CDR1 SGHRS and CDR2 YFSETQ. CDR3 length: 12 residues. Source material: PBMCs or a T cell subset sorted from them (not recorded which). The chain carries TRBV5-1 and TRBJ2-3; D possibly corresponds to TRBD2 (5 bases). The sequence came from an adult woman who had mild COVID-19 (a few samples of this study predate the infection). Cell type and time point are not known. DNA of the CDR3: TGCGCCAGCAGCTTGATCAGCGGTTTGCAGTATTTT. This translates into CASSLISGLQYF.